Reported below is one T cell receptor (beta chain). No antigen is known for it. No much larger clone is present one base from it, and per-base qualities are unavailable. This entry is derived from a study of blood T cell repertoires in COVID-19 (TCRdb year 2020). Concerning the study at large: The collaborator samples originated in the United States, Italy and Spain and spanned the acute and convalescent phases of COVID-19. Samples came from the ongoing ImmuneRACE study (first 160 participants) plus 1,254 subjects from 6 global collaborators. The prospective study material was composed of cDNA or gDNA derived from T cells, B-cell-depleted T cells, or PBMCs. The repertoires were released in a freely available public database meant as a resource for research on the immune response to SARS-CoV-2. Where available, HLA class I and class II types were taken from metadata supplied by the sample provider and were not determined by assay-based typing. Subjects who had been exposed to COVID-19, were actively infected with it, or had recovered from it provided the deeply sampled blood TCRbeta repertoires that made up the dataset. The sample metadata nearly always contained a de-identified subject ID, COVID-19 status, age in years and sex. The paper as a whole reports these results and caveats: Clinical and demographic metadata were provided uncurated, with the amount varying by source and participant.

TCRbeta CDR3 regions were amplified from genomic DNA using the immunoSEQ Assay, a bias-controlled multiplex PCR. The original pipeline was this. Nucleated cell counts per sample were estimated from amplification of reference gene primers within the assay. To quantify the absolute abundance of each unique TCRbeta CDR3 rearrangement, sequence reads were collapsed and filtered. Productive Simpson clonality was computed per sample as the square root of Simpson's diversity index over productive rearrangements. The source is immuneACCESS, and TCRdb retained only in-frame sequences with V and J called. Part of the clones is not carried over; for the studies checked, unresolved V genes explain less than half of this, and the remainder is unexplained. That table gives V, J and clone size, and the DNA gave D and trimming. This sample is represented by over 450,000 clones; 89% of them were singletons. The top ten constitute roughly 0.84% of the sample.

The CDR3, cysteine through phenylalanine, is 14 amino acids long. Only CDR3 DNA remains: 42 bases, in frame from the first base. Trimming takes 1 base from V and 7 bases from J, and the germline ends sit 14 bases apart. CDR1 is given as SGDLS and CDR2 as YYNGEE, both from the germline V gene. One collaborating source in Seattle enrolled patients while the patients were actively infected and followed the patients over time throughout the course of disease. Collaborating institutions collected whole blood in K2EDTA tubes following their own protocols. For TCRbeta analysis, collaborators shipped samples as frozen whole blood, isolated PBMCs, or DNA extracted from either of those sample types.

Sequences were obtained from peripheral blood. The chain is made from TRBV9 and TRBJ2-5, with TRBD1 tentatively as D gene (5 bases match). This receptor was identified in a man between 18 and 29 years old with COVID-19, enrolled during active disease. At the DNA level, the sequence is TGTGCCAGCAGCGTAAATTACAGGCAGGGGACCCAGTACTTC. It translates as CASSVNYRQGTQYF.